The 10 T cell receptor beta chains presented below share a single source sample, sequenced in a study of response to subunit inactivated influenza vaccine. TCRdb reprocessed the RT-PCR reads with MiXCR, giving one entry per CDR3 protein. The sample lists approximately 500,000 distinct CDR3 sequences, 10% to 15% occurring once. The material sequenced was PBMCs from blood, taken 40 to 50 days after vaccination. The origin of the receptors is a man aged 50 to 59 who received an inactivated influenza vaccine.

This clonotype was recorded many times. This sequence may be a read error, since a much larger clone differs from it by one base. V gene TRBV12-3 or TRBV12-4 combines with J gene TRBJ2-7; D is perhaps TRBD1 (6 bases). Between the trimmed V and J ends, which lost 3 bases and 2 bases, there was a span of 8 bases. The CDR3 has 13 amino acids. The CDR3, as DNA: TGTGCCAGCAGTTTCGACAGGACCTACGAGCAGTACTTC. As protein: CASSFDRTYEQYF.

A few counts support this clonotype. J is TRBJ1-5 and V is TRBV4-1, with 9 positions matching TRBD1. CDR1 MGHRA and CDR2 YSYEKL come from the germline V gene. The V gene end was trimmed by 0 bases and the J gene end by 6 bases; junction bases not matched to a gene: 9. The CDR3 runs to 17 residues. CDR3 residues: CASSQDRGQGISQPQHF. The CDR3 coding sequence is TGCGCCAGCAGCCAAGATCGAGGACAGGGGATAAGTCAGCCCCAGCATTTT.

This chain joins TRBV2 and TRBJ2-1, with D uncertain. Deletions cut 5 bases from V and 10 bases from J, with 9 bases between. CDR1 and CDR2 (germline): SNHLY, FYNNEI. The CDR3 covers 11 residues. The CDR3: CASSNDWEQFF. The CDR3 nucleotides are TGTGCCAGCAGTAACGACTGGGAGCAGTTCTTC.

This clonotype was detected only a few times. The V gene is TRBV4-1, the J gene TRBJ2-1, with TRBD2 as a possible D gene (5 bases). V lost 4 bases and J 9 bases, leaving 16 bases between the germline ends. Germline V gene data show CDR1 as MGHRA and CDR2 as YSYEKL. The CDR3 covers 14 residues. CDR3 protein: CASSPNTRAGEQFF. CDR3 DNA sequence: TGCGCCAGCAGCCCAAATACTAGGGCGGGTGAGCAGTTCTTC.

In this sample, this clonotype turned up a few times. The chain carries TRBV5-1 and TRBJ2-5; the match to TRBD1 covers 8 bases. This CDR3 has 16 amino acids. Germline lookup yields CDR1 SGHRS and CDR2 YFSETQ. V lost 4 bases and J lost 1; bases outside the gene matches: 9. Here the CDR3 reads CASSIGQGIPQETQYF. DNA for the CDR3: TGCGCCAGCAGCATAGGACAGGGAATTCCCCAAGAGACCCAGTACTTC.

This clonotype was seen repeatedly, ten times or more. The J gene is TRBJ2-7, the V gene TRBV20-1; the D is unclear. The V gene lost 0 bases and the J gene lost 5 bases, with 5 bases spanning the gap. CDR1 and CDR2 (germline): DFQATT, SNEGSKA (reference sequence). The CDR3 covers 11 residues. The CDR3 bases are TGCAGTGCTAGAGATCAGAACGAGCAGTACTTC. It encodes CSARDQNEQYF.

In this sample, this clonotype turned up a few times. V gene TRBV5-8 combines with J gene TRBJ2-1; no reliable D call. The CDR3 is made up of 15 amino acids. CDR1 and CDR2 (germline): SGHTS, YDEGEE. Trimming pared 0 bases from V and 4 bases from J, leaving 11 bases between. DNA for the CDR3: TGTGCCAGCAGCTTGGGACAAGTCCCTTACAATGAGCAGTTCTTC. The encoded protein is CASSLGQVPYNEQFF. The full variable domain, its missing parts supplied by reference TRBV5-8 and TRBJ2-1, is EAGVTQSPTHLIKTRGQQATLRCSPISGHTSVYWYQQALGLGLQFLLWYDEGEERNRGNFPPRFSGRQFPNYSSELNVNALELEDSALYLCASSLGQVPYNEQFFGPGTRLTVL.

The chain combines TRBV29-1 with TRBJ2-3, with 10 bases lining up with TRBD2. This CDR3 is built from 15 residues. V gave up 1 base and J gave up 1 base; unmatched junction bases: 2. CDR1 and CDR2 from the germline V gene are SQVTM and ANQGSEA. The CDR3 nucleotides read TGCAGCGTTGAAGGGACTAGCGGCGGCACAGATACGCAGTATTTT. Translating gives CSVEGTSGGTDTQYF.

In its sample, this clonotype was seen many times. The J gene is TRBJ2-1, the V gene TRBV20-1, with D perhaps TRBD1 (5 bases). Germline V gene data show CDR1 as DFQATT and CDR2 as SNEGSKA (reference sequence). Trimming took 3 bases from V and 7 from J, leaving 7 bases between them. The CDR3 sequence is 11 residues long. CDR3 sequence: CSARGRNEQFF. The CDR3, as DNA: TGCAGTGCTAGGGGGCGGAATGAGCAGTTCTTC.

The chain uses TRBV30 and TRBJ1-4; the D is unclear. The germline V gene encodes CDR1 GTSNPN and CDR2 SVGIG (reference sequence). This CDR3 spans 13 amino acids. V lost 5 bases and J 5 bases, leaving 12 bases between the germline ends. The CDR3 sequence is CAWARRLNEKLFF. As DNA, the CDR3 is TGTGCCTGGGCCCGCAGGCTGAATGAAAAACTGTTTTTT.